This T cell receptor (beta chain) comes out of a study of blood T cell repertoires in COVID-19. About the research overall: Donors in the United States, Italy and Spain gave samples during acute or convalescent COVID-19. In each case, the material was cDNA or gDNA derived from T cells, B-cell-depleted T cells, or PBMCs.

In the authors' methods: Estimates of nucleated cell counts were drawn from the amplification of reference gene primers. Here immunoSEQ multiplex PCR was the method, and the copy in TCRdb shows in-frame clones only, minus some. The V and J calls and clone size are taken from that table; D and trimming were inferred from the DNA. The table records around 100,000 clones, around 87% of them present only once. The CDR3 extends over 14 amino acids. V lost 0 bases to trimming and J lost 0 bases, with 6 bases between them. Germline V lookup: CDR1 SGHNT, CDR2 YYREEE (reference sequence). V is TRBV5-4 and J is TRBJ1-2; D is perhaps TRBD1 (6 bases). This receptor was identified in a woman of 80 years or more with acute or convalescent COVID-19. The specimen was peripheral blood. The CDR3 region is CASSLGTANYGYTF. CDR3 coding DNA: TGTGCCAGCAGCTTGGGGACAGCTAACTATGGCTACACCTTC.